This T cell receptor (beta chain) was retrieved from a study of T cells after yellow fever vaccination. Study background: With SMART-Seq v4 Ultra Low Input, the fractions containing low cell numbers were prepared.

Per the germline V gene, CDR1 is SEHNR and CDR2 is FQNEAQ (reference sequence). The V and J ends lost 1 base and 9 bases respectively, with 15 bases between them. The CDR3 runs 14 residues. About this clonotype: Its antigen is unidentified.

Points from the study as a whole: Booster sampling recovered most clones from primary vaccination (roughly 97% CD4, just over 85% CD8).

In TCRdb, the 5' RACE reads were re-called with MiXCR into one record per CDR3 protein. The table shows under 600,000 distinct CDR3 sequences, with roughly 22% occurring only once. Sequenced here: PBMCs, sampled roughly 20 days after the first yellow fever vaccination. The receptor's source is a man younger than 35 who received the YFV17D yellow fever vaccine. The rearrangement uses TRBV7-9 and TRBJ1-1, with a possible D match to TRBD1 (6 bases). CDR3: CASSLDARTEKAFF. CDR3 sequence (DNA): TGTGCCAGCAGCTTAGACGCCCGGACAGAGAAAGCTTTCTTT.